The 32 T cell receptor beta chains presented below share a single source sample, sequenced in a study of T cell responses to AZD1222 COVID-19 vaccine (dated by TCRdb to about 2021). What the time point label conveys for this sample: about 28 days (+/-7) after the second vaccine dose. The library was built by means of the immunoSEQ multiplex PCR assay. Drawn from immuneACCESS, this table holds only the in-frame rearrangements with V and J called that TCRdb kept. Clones are partly lost; checked studies trace under half to an unresolved V gene and leave the rest unexplained. Present in this sample are 110,000 or so clones, about 91% of which were seen just once. The ten largest account for roughly 6.7% of the sample. Sequencing was performed on peripheral blood, taken 28 days after the second AZD1222 dose. The origin of the receptors is an adult who received the AZD1222 COVID-19 vaccine.

The chain joins TRBV9 to TRBJ1-3, with 8 bases matching TRBD1. CDR3 length: 17 amino acids. CDR1 and CDR2 (germline): SGDLS, YYNGEE. With V trimmed by 4 bases and J by 4 bases, 13 bases remained unmatched. CDR3 sequence (DNA): TGTGCCAGCAGCCTAAGAGGGGACAGGCAAGCAGGAAACACCATATATTTT. Encoded protein: CASSLRGDRQAGNTIYF. The full variable domain, completed using reference TRBV9 and TRBJ1-3, is DSGVTQTPKHLITATGQRVTLRCSPRSGDLSVYWYQQSLDQGLQFLIQYYNGEERAKGNILERFSAQQFPDLHSELNLSSLELGDSALYFCASSLRGDRQAGNTIYFGEGSWLTVV.

This chain joins TRBV9 and TRBJ2-1; 10 nucleotides agree with TRBD1. The CDR3 runs 15 residues. Unmatched junction bases numbered 4, after V lost 1 base and J lost 6 bases. CDR1 SGDLS and CDR2 YYNGEE come from the germline V gene. The CDR3 spells CASSVSGTGANEQFF. The CDR3 DNA is TGTGCCAGCAGCGTATCCGGGACAGGGGCCAATGAGCAGTTCTTC. Full variable domain (outside the CDR3, taken from reference TRBV9 and TRBJ2-1): DSGVTQTPKHLITATGQRVTLRCSPRSGDLSVYWYQQSLDQGLQFLIQYYNGEERAKGNILERFSAQQFPDLHSELNLSSLELGDSALYFCASSVSGTGANEQFFGPGTRLTVL.

This clone was observed a few times. The rearrangement joins TRBV7-2 to TRBJ1-4, with D possibly being TRBD1 (6 bases). V was clipped by 1 base and J by 5 bases, with 11 bases between them. The CDR3 sequence is 15 residues long. Germline V gives CDR1 SGHTA, CDR2 FQGNSA. The CDR3 nucleotides are TGTGCCAGCAGCTTAGGTGACAGGAGGAATGAAAAACTGTTTTTT. This translates into CASSLGDRRNEKLFF. Together with reference TRBV7-2 and TRBJ1-4, the CDR3 gives the full variable domain: GAGVSQSPSNKVTEKGKDVELRCDPISGHTALYWYRQSLGQGLEFLIYFQGNSAPDKSGLPSDRFSAERTGGSVSTLTIQRTQQEDSAVYLCASSLGDRRNEKLFFGSGTQLSVL.

The chain employs TRBV7-9 and TRBJ2-3, with TRBD2 matching over 15 bases. This CDR3 is built from 19 residues. CDR1 is SEHNR, CDR2 FQNEAQ, per germline (reference sequence). After removal of 6 bases from V and 1 base from J, the junction contained 11 bases not matched to a gene. The CDR3 loop reads CASRWTSGGAGVGTDTQYF. The CDR3 DNA follows: TGTGCCAGCAGATGGACTAGCGGGGGGGCCGGTGTGGGCACAGATACGCAGTATTTT.

This chain links TRBV12-3 or TRBV12-4 with TRBJ1-4, with D possibly being TRBD1 (6 bases). The CDR3 is 13 amino acids. V lost 5 bases and J lost 10, with 14 bases in between. CDR3 region: CASSTVRGGKLFF. CDR3 DNA: TGTGCCAGCAGTACTGTCAGGGGTGGAAAACTGTTTTTT.

This rearrangement joins TRBV28 to TRBJ2-7; TRBD1 matches 7 bases. The germline V gene encodes CDR1 MDHEN and CDR2 SYDVKM. CDR3 length: 13 residues. V lost 6 bases and J lost 5; bases outside the gene matches: 7. In DNA form, the CDR3 reads TGTGCCAGCAGAGCAGGGACAGTCCACGAGCAGTACTTC. This sequence encodes CASRAGTVHEQYF.

The chain carries TRBV29-1 and TRBJ2-3, with unresolved D. The V gene lost 7 bases and the J gene lost 1 base, with 3 bases spanning the gap. Germline V lookup: CDR1 SQVTM, CDR2 ANQGSEA. The CDR3 has 10 residues. The CDR3 DNA follows: TGCAGCGCACGCACAGATACGCAGTATTTT. It codes for CSARTDTQYF.

This rearrangement joins TRBV27 to TRBJ1-2; D unclear. The V and J ends lost 6 bases and 4 bases respectively, with 15 bases between them. CDR1 is MNHEY, CDR2 SMNVEV, per germline (reference sequence). This CDR3 has 14 residues. CDR3 loop: CASRPFGEPYGYTF. The CDR3 bases are TGTGCCAGCAGGCCCTTTGGGGAACCCTATGGCTACACCTTC.

The V gene is TRBV7-2, the J gene TRBJ2-5; D call uncertain. The CDR3 runs to 15 residues. Per the germline V gene, CDR1 is SGHTA and CDR2 is FQGNSA. V was cut by 1 base and J by 2 bases, with 11 bases left in between. CDR3 loop: CASSLVASAQETQYF. CDR3 in DNA: TGTGCCAGCAGCTTAGTGGCCAGTGCGCAAGAGACCCAGTACTTC.

For the CDR3, the DNA is TGCGCCAGCAGCCAACAAGTTATGGGCGTCGGTGAAAAACTGTTTTTT. Encoded protein: CASSQQVMGVGEKLFF. This rearrangement joins TRBV4-3 to TRBJ1-4, with D hard to call. The germline V gene has CDR1 LGHNA and CDR2 YSLEER. This CDR3 comprises 16 residues. V was shortened by 2 bases and J by 7 bases, with 17 bases between the two germline ends.

The J gene is TRBJ1-2, the V gene TRBV6-5; 12 bases are shared with TRBD1. J gave up 2 bases and V 0 bases, and 1 base lay outside the gene matches. This CDR3 has 16 residues. Germline V gives CDR1 MNHEY, CDR2 SVGAGI. CDR3 sequence (DNA): TGTGCCAGCAGTTACTCGGGACAGGGGGCCAACTATGGCTACACCTTC. Translation gives CASSYSGQGANYGYTF.

The chain couples TRBV19 to TRBJ1-1; 7 bases match TRBD1. V lost 8 bases, J lost 4 bases, and 7 bases stayed unmatched. The CDR3 is 13 residues long. Germline lookup yields CDR1 LNHDA and CDR2 SQIVND (reference sequence). Here the CDR3 DNA reads TGTGCCAGTGACAGGGTTCCAAGCACTGAAGCTTTCTTT. Amino acids: CASDRVPSTEAFF.

A word on this clone: Other DNA sequences from this sample encode an identical CDR3 as well. The rearrangement links TRBV4-3 to TRBJ1-2; D possibly corresponds to TRBD1 (5 bases). From germline, CDR1 is LGHNA and CDR2 YSLEER. The CDR3 runs 15 residues. V was trimmed by 0 bases and J by 2 bases, leaving 10 bases between them. This CDR3 reads CASSQDRGSNYGYTF. CDR3 coding DNA: TGCGCCAGCAGCCAAGATCGGGGGTCAAACTATGGCTACACCTTC.

This clone came up once. The V call is TRBV19, the J call TRBJ1-5, with a possible D match to TRBD1 (6 bases). V lost 1 base, J lost 5 bases, and 15 bases lay in between. The CDR3 has 16 residues. The germline V gene has CDR1 LNHDA and CDR2 SQIVND (reference sequence). As DNA, the CDR3 is TGTGCCAGTAGTATAGTCCCCTCCGGACAGTATCAGCCCCAGCATTTT. Translating gives CASSIVPSGQYQPQHF.

The rearrangement joins TRBV2 to TRBJ1-6, with D maybe TRBD1 (5 bases). V was trimmed by 6 bases and J by 9 bases, leaving 15 bases between them. CDR1 is SNHLY and CDR2 is FYNNEI in the germline V gene. The CDR3 is 14 amino acids. Here the CDR3 reads CASRKGQGGSPLHF. The CDR3 DNA reads TGTGCCAGCAGAAAGGGGCAGGGTGGTTCACCCCTCCACTTT.

V usage is TRBV27 and J usage is TRBJ2-3; a possible D gene is TRBD1 (5 bases). Deletions cut 8 bases from V and 2 bases from J, with 14 bases between. The CDR3 has 14 amino acids. Germline V gene sequence: CDR1 MNHEY, CDR2 SMNVEV (reference sequence). The CDR3 nucleotides read TGTGCCAGCTCCCAGACAGCTTACACAGATACGCAGTATTTT. Amino acids: CASSQTAYTDTQYF.

V and J are TRBV7-6 and TRBJ2-5; TRBD1 matches at 7 bases. Unmatched junction bases numbered 3, after V lost 8 bases and J lost 0 bases. This CDR3 spans 13 amino acids. Germline lookup yields CDR1 SGHVS and CDR2 FNYEAQ. The CDR3 nucleotides read TGTGCCAGCGCAGGGGGACACCAAGAGACCCAGTACTTC. Translation: CASAGGHQETQYF. Looking up the rest from reference TRBV7-6 and TRBJ2-5 gives the full variable domain: GAGVSQSPRYKVTKRGQDVALRCDPISGHVSLYWYRQALGQGPEFLTYFNYEAQQDKSGLPNDRFSAERPEGSISTLTIQRTEQRDSAMYRCASAGGHQETQYFGPGTRLLVL.

The chain employs TRBV7-9 and TRBJ1-1; maybe TRBD1 (5 bases). This CDR3 is built from 12 residues. Trimming took off 3 bases at V and 7 bases at J, with 9 bases between the two ends. Germline V gene data show CDR1 as SEHNR and CDR2 as FQNEAQ (reference sequence). The CDR3 region has the DNA TGTGCCAGCAGCTTCTCGGGGGGTGAAGCTTTCTTT. It codes for CASSFSGGEAFF.

Here the CDR3 reads CASSYKDREKLFF. Written as DNA, the CDR3 is TGTGCCAGCAGTTACAAGGACAGGGAAAAACTGTTTTTT. V gene TRBV6-5 combines with J gene TRBJ1-4; 7 bases are shared with TRBD1. V shed 2 bases, J shed 8 bases, and the junction held 2 bases outside the gene matches. The CDR3 has 13 residues. CDR1 is MNHEY and CDR2 is SVGAGI in the germline V gene.

V gene TRBV15 combines with J gene TRBJ1-3; the D is unclear. Trimming took off 0 bases at V and 2 bases at J, with 5 bases between the two ends. The CDR3 totals 14 residues. CDR1 is LNHNV, CDR2 YYDKDF, per germline (reference sequence). CDR3 nucleotides: TGTGCCACCAGCAGAGAAGGGACTGGAAACACCATATATTTT. Encoded protein: CATSREGTGNTIYF.

In this sample, this clone turned up once. This chain uses TRBV11-2 with TRBJ2-1; 8 bases match TRBD1. The ends lost 0 bases at V and 6 bases at J; junction bases unmatched: 10. CDR1 is SGHAT and CDR2 is FQNNGV in the germline V gene. The CDR3 spans 17 residues. The CDR3 nucleotides are TGTGCCAGCAGCTTAGAATTCGCCAGGGGGCTTACCAATGAGCAGTTCTTC. It codes for CASSLEFARGLTNEQFF. Full variable domain (rest looked up from reference TRBV11-2 and TRBJ2-1): EAGVAQSPRYKIIEKRQSVAFWCNPISGHATLYWYQQILGQGPKLLIQFQNNGVVDDSQLPKDRFSAERLKGVDSTLKIQPAKLEDSAVYLCASSLEFARGLTNEQFFGPGTRLTVL.

The rearrangement joins TRBV3-1 (or the pseudogene TRBV3-2) to TRBJ2-7; TRBD2 aligns across 12 bases. The CDR3 has 15 residues. Germline V gene data show CDR1 as LGHDT and CDR2 as YNNKEL (reference sequence). The V gene end was trimmed by 4 bases and the J gene end by 3 bases; junction bases not matched to a gene: 4. The CDR3 DNA reads TGTGCCAGCAGCCTCCGACTAGCGGGGGACTACGAGCAGTACTTC. This encodes CASSLRLAGDYEQYF.

The chain couples TRBV11-2 to TRBJ1-3, with 9 bases matching TRBD1. The germline gives CDR1 SGHAT, CDR2 FQNNGV. The CDR3 contains 16 residues. V gave up 2 bases and J gave up 6 bases; unmatched junction bases: 8. The CDR3 nucleotides read TGTGCCAGCAGCTTATCAGGGACAGGGAGTCAAAACACCATATATTTT. It translates to CASSLSGTGSQNTIYF. The full variable domain, with the rest looked up from reference TRBV11-2 and TRBJ1-3, is EAGVAQSPRYKIIEKRQSVAFWCNPISGHATLYWYQQILGQGPKLLIQFQNNGVVDDSQLPKDRFSAERLKGVDSTLKIQPAKLEDSAVYLCASSLSGTGSQNTIYFGEGSWLTVV.

The J gene is TRBJ1-4, the V gene TRBV12-3 or TRBV12-4; D ambiguous. The CDR3 has 11 residues. V was cut by 6 bases and J by 10 bases, with 9 bases left in between. The CDR3 loop is CASSSRGKLFF. CDR3 nucleotides: TGTGCCAGCAGCTCAAGAGGAAAACTGTTTTTT.

The chain carries TRBV10-3 and TRBJ2-6; D is perhaps TRBD1 (6 bases). Between the trimmed V and J ends, which lost 5 bases and 2 bases, there was a span of 16 bases. Germline lookup yields CDR1 ENHRY and CDR2 SYGVKD. The CDR3 spans 17 residues. For the CDR3, the DNA is TGTGCCATCAGTATGACAGGCCCTTCGACTGGGGCCAACGTCCTGACTTTC. This gives the protein CAISMTGPSTGANVLTF.

The CDR3 region has the DNA TGTGCCAGTACGGACAGCTTCGAAGCTTTCTTT. This translates into CASTDSFEAFF. The V call is TRBV19, the J call TRBJ1-1, with TRBD1 as a possible D gene (6 bases). Between the trimmed V and J ends, which lost 7 bases and 8 bases, there was a span of 11 bases. The germline gives CDR1 LNHDA, CDR2 SQIVND (reference sequence). The CDR3 loop spans 11 amino acids.

This sequence joins TRBV5-1 and TRBJ2-7, with D possibly TRBD1 on 5 matching bases. Germline V CDR1 and CDR2: SGHRS, YFSETQ. The CDR3 is 15 amino acids. The ends were cut back, 1 base at V and 3 bases at J, with 14 bases in the middle. The CDR3: CASSLQGAQGYEQYF. CDR3 nucleotide sequence: TGCGCCAGCAGCTTGCAAGGGGCGCAGGGCTACGAGCAGTACTTC.

The genes are TRBV4-2 and TRBJ2-5; 9 bases are a match to TRBD2. CDR3 length: 16 residues. In germline, CDR1 is LGHNA, CDR2 YNFKEQ. With 0 bases clipped from V and 4 bases from J, the junction kept 6 bases outside the gene matches. The CDR3 loop reads CASSQDPSSGTETQYF. For the CDR3, the DNA is TGTGCCAGCAGCCAAGATCCATCTAGCGGGACAGAGACCCAGTACTTC.

The chain employs TRBV10-1 and TRBJ2-1; 13 bases match TRBD2. CDR3 length equals 16 residues. Germline CDR1 WNHNN, CDR2 SYGVQD (reference sequence). With V trimmed by 5 bases and J by 5 bases, 6 bases remained unmatched. The CDR3 sequence: CASSLLAGGTHNEQFF. CDR3 sequence (DNA): TGCGCCAGCAGTCTACTAGCGGGGGGGACTCACAATGAGCAGTTCTTC.

This chain connects TRBV27 to TRBJ2-7; D is unresolved. The length of the CDR3 is 14 residues. The ends were cut back, 5 bases at V and 2 bases at J, with 13 bases in the middle. CDR1 is MNHEY, CDR2 SMNVEV, per germline (reference sequence). The CDR3: CASSPTTVAYEQYF. Here the CDR3 DNA reads TGTGCCAGCAGTCCTACGACGGTCGCCTACGAGCAGTACTTC.

The rearrangement links TRBV5-8 to TRBJ1-2; the match to TRBD1 covers 9 bases. In germline, CDR1 is SGHTS, CDR2 YDEGEE. The CDR3 runs 19 residues. With 1 base clipped from V and 6 bases from J, the junction kept 19 bases outside the gene matches. CDR3 sequence (DNA): TGTGCCAGCAGCTTGCGTTTCTTCGGACAGGGGTTTCTTGAGGATGGCTACACCTTC. Its protein product is CASSLRFFGQGFLEDGYTF.

This clone appeared many times. V usage is TRBV6-5 and J usage is TRBJ1-1; D remains ambiguous. V lost 7 bases and J lost 1, with 13 bases in between. Germline CDR1 reads MNHEY; CDR2 reads SVGAGI. The CDR3 length is 14 residues. Here the CDR3 DNA reads TGTGCCAGCAAACCGGACGTCTGGAACACTGAAGCTTTCTTT. It yields the protein CASKPDVWNTEAFF.